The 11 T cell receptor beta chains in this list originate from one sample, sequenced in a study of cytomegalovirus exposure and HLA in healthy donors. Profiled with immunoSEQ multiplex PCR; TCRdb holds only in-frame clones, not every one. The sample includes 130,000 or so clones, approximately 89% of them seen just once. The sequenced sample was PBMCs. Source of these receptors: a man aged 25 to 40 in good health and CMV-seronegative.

The CDR3: CASNRFGTEAFF. The CDR3 coding sequence is TGTGCCAGCAACAGATTCGGGACAGAAGCTTTCTTT. The chain has TRBV7-9 and TRBJ1-1; the D gene is possibly TRBD1 (6 bases). CDR1 is SEHNR, CDR2 FQNEAQ, per germline (reference sequence). V was clipped by 7 bases and J by 8 bases, with 14 bases between them. The CDR3 covers 12 residues.

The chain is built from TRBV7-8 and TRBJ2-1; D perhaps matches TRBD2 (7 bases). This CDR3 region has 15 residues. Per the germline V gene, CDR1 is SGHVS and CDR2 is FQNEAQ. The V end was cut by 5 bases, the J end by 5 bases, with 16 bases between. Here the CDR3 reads CASSTERGHNNEQFF. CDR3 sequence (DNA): TGTGCCAGCAGCACCGAGCGGGGACACAACAATGAGCAGTTCTTC.

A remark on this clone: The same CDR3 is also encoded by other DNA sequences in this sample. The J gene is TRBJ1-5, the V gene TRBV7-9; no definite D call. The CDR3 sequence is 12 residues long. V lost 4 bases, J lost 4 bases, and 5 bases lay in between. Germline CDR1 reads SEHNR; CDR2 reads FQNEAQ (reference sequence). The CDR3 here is CASSSLNQPQHF. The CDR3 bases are TGTGCCAGCAGCTCTTTAAATCAGCCCCAGCATTTT.

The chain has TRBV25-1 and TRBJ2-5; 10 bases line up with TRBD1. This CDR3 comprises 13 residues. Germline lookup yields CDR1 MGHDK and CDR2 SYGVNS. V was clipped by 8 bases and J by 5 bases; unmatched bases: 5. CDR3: CASRTGGRETQYF. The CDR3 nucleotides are TGTGCCAGCCGGACAGGGGGAAGGGAGACCCAGTACTTC. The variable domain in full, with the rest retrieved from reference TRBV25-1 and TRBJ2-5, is EADIYQTPRYLVIGTGKKITLECSQTMGHDKMYWYQQDPGMELHLIHYSYGVNSTEKGDLSSESTVSRIRTEHFPLTLESARPSHTSQYLCASRTGGRETQYFGPGTRLLVL.

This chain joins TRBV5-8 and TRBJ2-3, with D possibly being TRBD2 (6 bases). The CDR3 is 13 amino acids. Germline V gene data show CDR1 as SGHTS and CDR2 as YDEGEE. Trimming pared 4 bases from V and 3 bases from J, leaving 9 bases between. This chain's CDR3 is CASSREATDTQYF. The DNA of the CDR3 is TGTGCCAGCAGCAGGGAGGCTACAGATACGCAGTATTTT.

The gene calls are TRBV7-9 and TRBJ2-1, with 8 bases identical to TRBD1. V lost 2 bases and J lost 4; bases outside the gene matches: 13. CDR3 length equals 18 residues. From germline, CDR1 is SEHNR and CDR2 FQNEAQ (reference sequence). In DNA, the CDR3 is TGTGCCAGCAGCTTAACGACCGGGGGACAGGTCCTTTACAATGAGCAGTTCTTC. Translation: CASSLTTGGQVLYNEQFF.

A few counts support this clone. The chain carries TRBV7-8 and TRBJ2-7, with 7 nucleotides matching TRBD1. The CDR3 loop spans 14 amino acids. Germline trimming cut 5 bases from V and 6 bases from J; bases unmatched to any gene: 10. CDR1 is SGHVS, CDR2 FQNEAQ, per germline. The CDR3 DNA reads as TGTGCCAGCAGCCCGAGAATGACAGGGTTCGAGCAGTACTTC. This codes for CASSPRMTGFEQYF.

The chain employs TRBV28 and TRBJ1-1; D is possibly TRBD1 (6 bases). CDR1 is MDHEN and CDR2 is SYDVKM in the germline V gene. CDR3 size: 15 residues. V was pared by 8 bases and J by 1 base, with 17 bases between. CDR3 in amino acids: CASGSVGASNTEAFF. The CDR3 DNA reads TGTGCCAGCGGGTCCGTGGGGGCATCGAACACTGAAGCTTTCTTT.

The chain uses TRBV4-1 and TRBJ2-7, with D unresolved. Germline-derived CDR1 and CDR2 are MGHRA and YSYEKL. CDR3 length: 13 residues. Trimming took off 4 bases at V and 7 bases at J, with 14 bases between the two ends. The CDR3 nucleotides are TGCGCCAGCAGCCCCCCTCGAGGCAAAGAGCAGTACTTC. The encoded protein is CASSPPRGKEQYF.

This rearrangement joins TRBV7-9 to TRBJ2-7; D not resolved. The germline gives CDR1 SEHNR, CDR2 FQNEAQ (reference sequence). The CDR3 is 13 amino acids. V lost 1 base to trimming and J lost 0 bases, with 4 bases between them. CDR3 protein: CASSLESSYEQYF. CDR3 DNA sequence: TGTGCCAGCAGCTTAGAGAGCTCCTACGAGCAGTACTTC.

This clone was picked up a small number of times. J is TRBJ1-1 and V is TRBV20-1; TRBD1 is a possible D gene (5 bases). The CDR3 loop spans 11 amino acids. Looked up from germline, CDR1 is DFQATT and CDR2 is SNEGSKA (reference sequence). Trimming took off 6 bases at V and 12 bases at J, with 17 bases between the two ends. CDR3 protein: CSAIREDNSFF. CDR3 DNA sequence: TGCAGTGCCATAAGGGAGGACAACTCTTTCTTT.